The clone carrying this T cell receptor beta chain was seen once. What it binds is unknown. The PCR employed 60 Vbeta primers together with 13 Jbeta primers. The protocol was immunoSEQ multiplex PCR, while the TCRdb copy is restricted to in-frame clones and leaves out a portion. The top ten hold roughly 2.5% of the sample, which has some 98,000 clones, 70% seen once. The CDR3 covers 15 residues. V shed 5 bases and J 6 bases; nucleotides not matched to a gene: 9. CDR1 and CDR2 from the germline V gene are MNHNY and SVGAGI (reference sequence). The data were taken from a study of cytomegalovirus exposure and HLA in healthy donors. Study as a whole: A preliminary data release comprised roughly 80 million unique TCRs obtained from HLA-typed donors. Study-wide results and limits: The study listed approximately 170 cytomegalovirus-associated TCR beta chains. No immune exposure information besides CMV serostatus was available. In a later analysis, CMV-associated beta chains were mostly HLA-associated, it appeared.

The gene calls are TRBV6-6 and TRBJ1-1, with 10 bases matching TRBD1. What was sequenced was PBMCs. The receptor was isolated from a man over 45 in good health and CMV-seronegative. The DNA for the CDR3 is TGTGCCAGCAGTCGGGAAGACAGGGGGCCGCCTGAAGCTTTCTTT. This gives the protein CASSREDRGPPEAFF.